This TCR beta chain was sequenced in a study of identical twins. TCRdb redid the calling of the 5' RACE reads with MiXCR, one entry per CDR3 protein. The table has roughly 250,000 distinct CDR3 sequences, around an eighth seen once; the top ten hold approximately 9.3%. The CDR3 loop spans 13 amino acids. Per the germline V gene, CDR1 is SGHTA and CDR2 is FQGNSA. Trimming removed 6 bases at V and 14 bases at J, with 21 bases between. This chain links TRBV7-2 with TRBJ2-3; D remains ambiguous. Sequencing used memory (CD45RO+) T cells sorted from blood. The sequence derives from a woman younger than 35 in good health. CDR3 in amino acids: CASRFDSGSSGYF. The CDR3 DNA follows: TGTGCCAGCAGATTTGACTCTGGGTCCTCGGGGTATTTT.